This T cell receptor (beta chain) was captured in a study of T cells in Graves' hyperthyroidism and ophthalmopathy. Points from the study as a whole: Most thyroid clonotypes with frequency above 0.001 were detected in blood.

Ophthalmopathy patients all had a Clinical Activity Score of at least 3, a NOSPECS grade of at least 4 and disease under 3 months old. As for this clonotype: As yet, its antigen is unknown.

The CDR3 regions of TCR beta were amplified from RNA transcripts. The HTBI primer set was used in a first-round RT-PCR of the TCR CDR3. TCRdb reprocessed the multiplex PCR reads via MiXCR and lists one record per CDR3 protein. The sample yields fewer than 450,000 distinct CDR3 sequences, approximately 17% seen once. Sequencing was carried out using blood. The clonotype comes from a man between 18 and 29 years old with Graves' ophthalmopathy.

CDR3 nucleotides: TGTGCCAGCAGTGCTGAGGCCTATAATTCACCCCTCCACTTT. Its translation: CASSAEAYNSPLHF. The V call is TRBV12-3 or TRBV12-4, the J call TRBJ1-6, with D uncertain. V was trimmed by 5 bases and J by 2 bases, leaving 7 bases between them. This CDR3 is built from 14 residues.